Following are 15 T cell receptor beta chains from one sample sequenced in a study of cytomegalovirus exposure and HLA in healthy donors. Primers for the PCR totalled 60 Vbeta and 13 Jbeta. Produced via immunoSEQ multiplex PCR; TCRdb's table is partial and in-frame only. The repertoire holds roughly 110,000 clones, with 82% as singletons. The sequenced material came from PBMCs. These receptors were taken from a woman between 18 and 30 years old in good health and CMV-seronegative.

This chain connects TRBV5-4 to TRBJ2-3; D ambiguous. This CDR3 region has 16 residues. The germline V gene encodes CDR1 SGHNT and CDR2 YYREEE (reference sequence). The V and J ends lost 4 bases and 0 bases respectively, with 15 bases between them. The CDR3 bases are TGTGCCAGCAGCCCGAGACTTACCCTGAGCACAGATACGCAGTATTTT. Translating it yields CASSPRLTLSTDTQYF.

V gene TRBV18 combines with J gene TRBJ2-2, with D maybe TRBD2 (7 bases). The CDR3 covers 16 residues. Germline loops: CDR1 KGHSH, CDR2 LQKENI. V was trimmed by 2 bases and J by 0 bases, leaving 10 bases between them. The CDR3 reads CASSPGGAANTGELFF. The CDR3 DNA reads TGTGCCAGCTCACCAGGGGGGGCTGCGAACACCGGGGAGCTGTTTTTT. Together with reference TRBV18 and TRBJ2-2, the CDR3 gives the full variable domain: NAGVMQNPRHLVRRRGQEARLRCSPMKGHSHVYWYRQLPEEGLKFMVYLQKENIIDESGMPKERFSAEFPKEGPSILRIQQVVRGDSAAYFCASSPGGAANTGELFFGEGSRLTVL.

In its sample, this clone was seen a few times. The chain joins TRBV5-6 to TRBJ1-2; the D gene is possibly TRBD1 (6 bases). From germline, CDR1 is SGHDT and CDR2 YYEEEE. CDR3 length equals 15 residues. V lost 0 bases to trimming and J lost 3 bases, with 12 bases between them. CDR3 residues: CASSLDPEGDYGYTF. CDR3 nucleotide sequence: TGTGCCAGCAGCTTGGACCCTGAGGGGGACTATGGCTACACCTTC.

CDR3 sequence (DNA): TGTGCCTGGAGTAGACAGGGGTACACCGGGGAGCTGTTTTTT. This gives the protein CAWSRQGYTGELFF. The chain employs TRBV30 and TRBJ2-2; TRBD1 agrees at 8 bases. This CDR3 has 14 residues. Trimming at V came to 2 bases and at J to 3 bases, leaving 2 bases not matched to a gene. CDR1 GTSNPN and CDR2 SVGIG come from the germline V gene (reference sequence).

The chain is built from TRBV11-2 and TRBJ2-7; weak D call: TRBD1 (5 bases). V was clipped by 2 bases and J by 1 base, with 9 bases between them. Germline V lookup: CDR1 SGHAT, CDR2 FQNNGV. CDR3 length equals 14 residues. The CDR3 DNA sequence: TGTGCCAGCAGCTTAAACCCAGGGTCCTACGAGCAGTACTTC. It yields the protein CASSLNPGSYEQYF.

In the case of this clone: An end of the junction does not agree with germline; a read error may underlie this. The CDR3 sequence: CASSAGGGNEQFF. The DNA for the CDR3 is TGTGCTAGCAGCGCGGGGGGCGGGAATGAGCAGTTCTTC. V usage is TRBV7-7 and J usage is TRBJ2-1; 8 bases match TRBD2. This CDR3 spans 13 amino acids. The germline V gene encodes CDR1 SSHAT and CDR2 FNYEAQ (reference sequence).

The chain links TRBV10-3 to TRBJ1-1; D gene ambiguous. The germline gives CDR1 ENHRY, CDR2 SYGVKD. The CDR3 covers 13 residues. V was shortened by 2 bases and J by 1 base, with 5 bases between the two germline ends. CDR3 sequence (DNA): TGTGCCATCAGTGAGACAGAGAACACTGAAGCTTTCTTT. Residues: CAISETENTEAFF.

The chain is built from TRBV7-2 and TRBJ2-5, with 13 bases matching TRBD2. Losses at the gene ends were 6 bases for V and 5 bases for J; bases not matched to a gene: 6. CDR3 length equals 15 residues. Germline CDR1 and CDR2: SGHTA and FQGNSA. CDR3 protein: CASRQTSGGRETQYF. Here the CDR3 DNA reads TGTGCCAGCAGACAGACTAGCGGGGGGCGTGAGACCCAGTACTTC.

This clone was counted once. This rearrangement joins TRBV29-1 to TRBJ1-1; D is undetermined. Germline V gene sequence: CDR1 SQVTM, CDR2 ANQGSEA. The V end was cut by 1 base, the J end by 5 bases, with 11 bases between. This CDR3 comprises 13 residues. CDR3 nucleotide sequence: TGCAGCGTTGAAGTTCCAGAGCGTACTGAAGCTTTCTTT. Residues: CSVEVPERTEAFF. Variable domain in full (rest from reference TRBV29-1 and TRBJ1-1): SAVISQKPSRDICQRGTSLTIQCQVDSQVTMMFWYRQQPGQSLTLIATANQGSEATYESGFVIDKFPISRPNLTFSTLTVSNMSPEDSSIYLCSVEVPERTEAFFGQGTRLTVV.

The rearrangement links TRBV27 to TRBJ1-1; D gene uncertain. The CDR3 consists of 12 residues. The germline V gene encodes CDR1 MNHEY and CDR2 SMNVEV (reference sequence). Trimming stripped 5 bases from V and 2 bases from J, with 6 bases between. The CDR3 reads CASSHVNTEAFF. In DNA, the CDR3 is TGTGCCAGCAGTCATGTCAACACTGAAGCTTTCTTT.

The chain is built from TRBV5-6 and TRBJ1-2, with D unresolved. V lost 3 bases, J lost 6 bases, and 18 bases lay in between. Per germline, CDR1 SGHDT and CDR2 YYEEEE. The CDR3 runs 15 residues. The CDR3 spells CASSSWTGGRDGYTF. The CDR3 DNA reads TGTGCCAGCAGCTCCTGGACTGGCGGACGTGATGGCTACACCTTC. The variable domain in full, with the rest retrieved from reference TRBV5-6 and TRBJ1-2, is DAGVTQSPTHLIKTRGQQVTLRCSPKSGHDTVSWYQQALGQGPQFIFQYYEEEERQRGNFPDRFSGHQFPNYSSELNVNALLLGDSALYLCASSSWTGGRDGYTFGSGTRLTVV.

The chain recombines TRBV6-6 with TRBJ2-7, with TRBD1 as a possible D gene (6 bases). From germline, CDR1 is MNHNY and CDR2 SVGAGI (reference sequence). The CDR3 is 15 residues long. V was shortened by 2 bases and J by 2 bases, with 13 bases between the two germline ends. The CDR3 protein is CASSYGTNYAYEQYF. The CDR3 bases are TGTGCCAGCAGTTACGGGACAAACTATGCCTACGAGCAGTACTTC.

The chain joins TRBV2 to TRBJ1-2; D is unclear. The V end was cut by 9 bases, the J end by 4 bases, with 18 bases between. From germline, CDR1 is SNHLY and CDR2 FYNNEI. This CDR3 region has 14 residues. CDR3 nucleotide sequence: TGTGCCAGTAGATCAGAGGGTGTTGGCTATGGCTACACCTTC. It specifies CASRSEGVGYGYTF.

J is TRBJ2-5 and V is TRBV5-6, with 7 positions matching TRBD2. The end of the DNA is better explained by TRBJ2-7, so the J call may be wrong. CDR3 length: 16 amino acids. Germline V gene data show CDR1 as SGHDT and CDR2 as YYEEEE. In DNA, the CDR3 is TGTGCCAGCAGCTTTTGGGAAGCGGGACGGTCCTACGAGCAGTACTTC. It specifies CASSFWEAGRSYEQYF.

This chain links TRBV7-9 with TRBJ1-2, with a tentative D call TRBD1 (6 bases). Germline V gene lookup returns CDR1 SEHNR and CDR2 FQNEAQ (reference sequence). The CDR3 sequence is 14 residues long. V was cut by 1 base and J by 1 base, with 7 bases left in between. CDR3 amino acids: CASSLGTVNYGYTF. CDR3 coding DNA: TGTGCCAGCAGCTTAGGGACAGTTAACTATGGCTACACCTTC.